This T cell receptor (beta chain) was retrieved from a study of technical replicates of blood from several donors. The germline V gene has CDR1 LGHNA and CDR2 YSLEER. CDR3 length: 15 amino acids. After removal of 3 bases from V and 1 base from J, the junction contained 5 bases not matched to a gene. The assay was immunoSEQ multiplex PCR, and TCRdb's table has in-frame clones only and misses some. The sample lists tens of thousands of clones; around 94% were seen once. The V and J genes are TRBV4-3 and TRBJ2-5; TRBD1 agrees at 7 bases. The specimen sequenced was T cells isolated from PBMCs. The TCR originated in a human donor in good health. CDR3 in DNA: TGCGCCAGCAGCCAGGAATGGGACAGCCAAGAGACCCAGTACTTC. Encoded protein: CASSQEWDSQETQYF.